The TCR beta chain described here comes from a study of post-analysis software for immune sequencing data. Study-wide context: Disease courses included relapsing-remitting, secondary progressive and progressive-relapsing multiple sclerosis.

Findings of the study overall: Five or six TRBV segments were significantly more frequent in patients than in controls. TRBV5-6, TRBV5-1 and TRBV20-1 were among these segments.

Details on this clonotype: Its cognate antigen is unknown.

Germline CDR1 is ENHRY and CDR2 is SYGVKD. The CDR3 sequence is 16 residues long. Trimming removed 4 bases from V and 4 bases from J, with 19 bases in between. Unique molecular identifiers were present in the TCR beta cDNA libraries. TCRdb independently ran MiXCR on the PCR reads; one entry per CDR3 protein. The data contain hundreds of thousands of distinct CDR3 sequences, roughly 27% of them seen just once; the ten biggest clones take up roughly 0.53%. The source of this sequence is a girl aged 10 to 17 with multiple sclerosis. The chain has TRBV10-3 and TRBJ2-5; TRBD2 might be the D (7 bases). The sample was blood. CDR3 nucleotides: TGTGCCATCAGTGCGGGCCCGGGGGGCACCGGAGAGACCCAGTACTTC. Translated: CAISAGPGGTGETQYF.